The 4 T cell receptor beta chains presented below share a single source sample, sequenced in a study of blood T cells in healthy people across ages. PCR was performed a second time for roughly 7 to 11 cycles using a sample-barcoded 5' primer and a J-beta primer mix. TCRdb independently ran MiXCR on the 5' RACE reads; one entry per CDR3 protein. Here the sample spans hundreds of thousands of distinct CDR3 sequences, about 54% being singletons. The sequenced sample was blood. The receptors here all came from a man in his sixties in good health.

This chain connects TRBV20-1 to TRBJ2-5; D unclear. Germline V gene data show CDR1 as DFQATT and CDR2 as SNEGSKA (reference sequence). CDR3 length equals 15 residues. V dropped 0 bases and J dropped 4 bases, with 15 bases sitting between them. The CDR3 loop is CSAREGRPTVETQYF. In DNA form, the CDR3 reads TGCAGTGCTAGAGAGGGCAGACCCACCGTAGAGACCCAGTACTTC.

The chain links TRBV29-1 to TRBJ1-1; tentative D call: TRBD1 (5 bases). The germline gives CDR1 SQVTM, CDR2 ANQGSEA. V was pared by 1 base and J by 1 base, with 16 bases between. The CDR3 has 16 amino acids. The CDR3 loop reads CSVEGHRGGRNTEAFF. Written as DNA, the CDR3 is TGCAGCGTTGAAGGTCATCGGGGGGGAAGGAACACTGAAGCTTTCTTT.

Many counts were recorded for this clonotype. The V gene is TRBV10-2, the J gene TRBJ2-7; TRBD2 matches at 8 bases. Germline V gene lookup returns CDR1 WSHSY and CDR2 SAAADI. With 6 bases clipped from V and 3 bases from J, the junction kept 1 base outside the gene matches. This CDR3 contains 12 residues. The CDR3 nucleotides are TGCGCCAGCAGCGCGGGGGGCTACGAGCAGTACTTC. It translates to CASSAGGYEQYF.

In this sample, this clonotype turned up a few times. V gene TRBV5-1 combines with J gene TRBJ2-3; D is uncertain. Germline V CDR1 and CDR2: SGHRS, YFSETQ. This CDR3 comprises 15 residues. The germline V and J ends were trimmed by 0 bases and 0 bases, with 8 bases remaining between them. CDR3 in DNA: TGCGCCAGCAGCTTGGAATCGGCTAGCACAGATACGCAGTATTTT. Translation gives CASSLESASTDTQYF. Based on the CDR3 plus reference TRBV5-1 and TRBJ2-3, the full variable domain is KAGVTQTPRYLIKTRGQQVTLSCSPISGHRSVSWYQQTPGQGLQFLFEYFSETQRNKGNFPGRFSGRQFSNSRSEMNVSTLELGDSALYLCASSLESASTDTQYFGPGTRLTVL.